This paragraph reports one T cell receptor (beta chain). The V end lost 4 bases, the J end lost 1 base, and 13 bases lay between the germline ends. Germline CDR1 is KGHSH and CDR2 is LQKENI. The CDR3 consists of 16 residues. This sample is drawn from a study of metastatic and nonmetastatic thyroid tumors. Thyroid surgery was preceded by no treatment in any patient. Original data processing: The study's classifier, a distant-metastasis tool for papillary thyroid cancer, was built using CDR3 differences across clinicopathological groups. TCRdb reanalyzed the PCR reads via MiXCR. TCRdb, not the authors, supplied the V and J calls. Seen here are roughly 72,000 clones, around 20% observed once, and the top ten hold 13%.

The sequenced material came from blood. V gene TRBV18 combines with J gene TRBJ2-2; TRBD1 is a possible D gene (5 bases). This receptor was identified in a female donor with papillary thyroid cancer or a benign thyroid nodule (not recorded which). Some clones in this sample may be carry-over from other donors' samples. The CDR3, as DNA: TGTGCCAGCTCACAGGGGCTGCCCTTGAACACCGGGGAGCTGTTTTTT. The encoded protein is CASSQGLPLNTGELFF.